This is a list of T cell receptor beta chains from one sample in a study of beta chain features in type 1 diabetes. Here immunoSEQ multiplex PCR was the method, and the copy in TCRdb shows in-frame clones only, minus some. Of about 150,000 clones in the sample, about 8% are singletons; the top ten hold about 1%. Sequencing was done on a sample of central memory CD4+ T cells from blood. These receptors were taken from a woman aged 40 to 49 with type 1 diabetes. Each CDR3 is given with its conserved first and last residue. A D gene is named only where the DNA matches it firmly. Clone size is stated in some rows and not others, as once, few, many or a class when expanded.

J gene: TRBJ1-2
V gene: TRBV28
clone size: few
D gene: TRBD1
CDR3 length: 11
CDR3 DNA: TGTGCCAGCAGGGGACAGGAGACCTACACCTTC
CDR3 protein: CASRGQETYTF

J gene: TRBJ2-5
V gene: TRBV2
clone size: NA
D gene: TRBD2
CDR3 length: 16
CDR3 DNA: TGTGCCAGCAAAGCGGGGCTATTAGCGGGAGTGGAGACCCAGTACTTC
CDR3 protein: CASKAGLLAGVETQYF

J gene: TRBJ2-5
V gene: TRBV2
clone size: NA
D gene: NA
CDR3 length: 16
CDR3 DNA: TGTGCCAGCAGTGAAGGACTTACGAGCGGTCAAGAGACCCAGTACTTC
CDR3 protein: CASSEGLTSGQETQYF

J gene: TRBJ2-7
V gene: TRBV28
clone size: few
D gene: NA
CDR3 length: 17
CDR3 DNA: TGTGCCAGCAGCTCTTTAAGAAGTCAGCGCCGAGACCACGAGCAGTACTTC
CDR3 protein: CASSSLRSQRRDHEQYF

J gene: TRBJ2-2
V gene: TRBV5-4
clone size: NA
D gene: NA
CDR3 length: 14
CDR3 DNA: TGTGCCAGCAGCATAACCACTAGAACCGGGGAGCTGTTTTTT
CDR3 protein: CASSITTRTGELFF

J gene: TRBJ1-2
V gene: TRBV6-5
clone size: NA
D gene: NA
CDR3 length: 11
CDR3 DNA: TGTGCCAGCAGTCAGGGGCATGGCTACACCTTC
CDR3 protein: CASSQGHGYTF

J gene: TRBJ2-5
V gene: TRBV7-2
clone size: few
D gene: NA
CDR3 length: 16
CDR3 DNA: TGTGCCAGCAGCTTCGTAGCGGCTAGCTCCACAGAGACCCAGTACTTC
CDR3 protein: CASSFVAASSTETQYF

J gene: TRBJ2-7
V gene: TRBV2
clone size: NA
D gene: TRBD1
CDR3 length: 13
CDR3 DNA: TGTGCCAGCAGTGGACAGGGGATCTACGAGCAGTACTTC
CDR3 protein: CASSGQGIYEQYF

J gene: TRBJ1-3
V gene: TRBV9
clone size: few
D gene: NA
CDR3 length: 15
CDR3 DNA: TGTGCCAGCAGCGTAGGAGACAGTACTGGAAACACCATATATTTT
CDR3 protein: CASSVGDSTGNTIYF

J gene: TRBJ1-5
V gene: TRBV2
clone size: few
D gene: NA
CDR3 length: 15
CDR3 DNA: TGTGCCAGCAGGTCGACAGCAACAGAAAATCAGCCCCAGCATTTT
CDR3 protein: CASRSTATENQPQHF

J gene: TRBJ2-1
V gene: TRBV6-1
clone size: NA
D gene: TRBD2
CDR3 length: 15
CDR3 DNA: TGTGCCAGCAGTGGTAGCGGGGGGCGAAGGAATGAGCAGTTCTTC
CDR3 protein: CASSGSGGRRNEQFF

J gene: TRBJ2-5
V gene: TRBV18
clone size: few
D gene: NA
CDR3 length: 12
CDR3 DNA: TGTGCCAGCTCACCTTCCCGGGAGACCCAGTACTTC
CDR3 protein: CASSPSRETQYF

J gene: TRBJ2-7
V gene: TRBV11-2
clone size: few
D gene: NA
CDR3 length: 15
CDR3 DNA: TGTGCCAGCAGCCAGGGCAGTCCCGGGTATTACGAGCAGTACTTC
CDR3 protein: CASSQGSPGYYEQYF

J gene: TRBJ2-1
V gene: TRBV30
clone size: NA
D gene: NA
CDR3 length: 12
CDR3 DNA: TGTGCCTGGAGTGCCAGGGTCAATGAGCAGTTCTTC
CDR3 protein: CAWSARVNEQFF

J gene: TRBJ1-5
V gene: TRBV5-4
clone size: few
D gene: NA
CDR3 length: 14
CDR3 DNA: TGTGCCAGCAGCTTGGACAGGGCCAATCAGCCCCAGCATTTT
CDR3 protein: CASSLDRANQPQHF

J gene: TRBJ2-1
V gene: TRBV11-3
clone size: NA
D gene: NA
CDR3 length: 12
CDR3 DNA: TGTGCCAGCAGCCCAGTCGCGGGGAAGCAGTTCTTC
CDR3 protein: CASSPVAGKQFF

J gene: TRBJ2-3
V gene: TRBV28
clone size: few
D gene: NA
CDR3 length: 15
CDR3 DNA: TGTGCCAGCAGTTTCGTGGGGGCTAGCACAGATACGCAGTATTTT
CDR3 protein: CASSFVGASTDTQYF

J gene: TRBJ2-5
V gene: TRBV7-9
clone size: few
D gene: TRBD1
CDR3 length: 13
CDR3 DNA: TGTGCCAGCACCTTAGGGGGCGCGGAGACCCAGTACTTC
CDR3 protein: CASTLGGAETQYF

J gene: TRBJ1-5
V gene: TRBV30
clone size: NA
D gene: NA
CDR3 length: 14
CDR3 DNA: TGTGCCTGGAGTGGACAGACAGGATCCCAGCCCCAGCATTTT
CDR3 protein: CAWSGQTGSQPQHF

J gene: TRBJ1-2
V gene: TRBV9
clone size: NA
D gene: NA
CDR3 length: 16
CDR3 DNA: TGTGCCAGCAGCCCGACAGGTGCCCCATGGGAATATGGCTACACCTTC
CDR3 protein: CASSPTGAPWEYGYTF

J gene: TRBJ2-3
V gene: TRBV9
clone size: many
D gene: TRBD1
CDR3 length: 18
CDR3 DNA: TGTGCCAGCAGCGTAGGTGGACAGGGGGTTTCTAGCACAGATACGCAGTATTTT
CDR3 protein: CASSVGGQGVSSTDTQYF

J gene: TRBJ1-2
V gene: TRBV2
clone size: few
D gene: NA
CDR3 length: 17
CDR3 DNA: TGTGCCAGCAGTGAATTGTACAGGGCCCGCCAGGGCTATGGCTACACCTTC
CDR3 protein: CASSELYRARQGYGYTF

J gene: TRBJ2-7
V gene: TRBV29-1
clone size: few
D gene: NA
CDR3 length: 13
CDR3 DNA: TGCAGCGTTGAGACAGAAGCCCCCTACGAGCAGTACTTC
CDR3 protein: CSVETEAPYEQYF

J gene: TRBJ2-5
V gene: TRBV7-2
clone size: NA
D gene: NA
CDR3 length: 16
CDR3 DNA: TGTGCCAGCATCCCCTATCCGGGGATTTTCCAAGAGACCCAGTACTTC
CDR3 protein: CASIPYPGIFQETQYF

J gene: TRBJ2-1
V gene: TRBV5-1
clone size: NA
D gene: TRBD2
CDR3 length: 16
CDR3 DNA: TGCGCCAGCAGCCTCATGACTAGCGGGGGGGACAATGAGCAGTTCTTC
CDR3 protein: CASSLMTSGGDNEQFF

J gene: TRBJ2-7
V gene: TRBV6-1
clone size: NA
D gene: NA
CDR3 length: 13
CDR3 DNA: TGTGCCAGCAGCTGGGGGCTTCGCTACGAGCAGTACTTC
CDR3 protein: CASSWGLRYEQYF

J gene: TRBJ2-5
V gene: TRBV7-9
clone size: many
D gene: NA
CDR3 length: 14
CDR3 DNA: TGTGCCAGCAGCCGGGCCCTCGGCGGGGAGACCCAGTACTTC
CDR3 protein: CASSRALGGETQYF

J gene: TRBJ1-1
V gene: TRBV9
clone size: NA
D gene: TRBD1
CDR3 length: 15
CDR3 DNA: TGTGCCAGCAGCGAACGGACAGGGATGAACACTGAAGCTTTCTTT
CDR3 protein: CASSERTGMNTEAFF

J gene: TRBJ2-5
V gene: TRBV2
clone size: NA
D gene: NA
CDR3 length: 14
CDR3 DNA: TGTGCCAGCAGTGCTAATACCCTGCAAGAGACCCAGTACTTC
CDR3 protein: CASSANTLQETQYF

J gene: TRBJ2-5
V gene: TRBV5-1
clone size: many
D gene: NA
CDR3 length: 13
CDR3 DNA: TGCGCCACCACCCGTAGCCCGTCGGAGACCCAGTACTTC
CDR3 protein: CATTRSPSETQYF

J gene: TRBJ2-1
V gene: TRBV5-6
clone size: few
D gene: NA
CDR3 length: 15
CDR3 DNA: TGTGCCAGCAGCTTGTTCCAACAAGTATACAATGAGCAGTTCTTC
CDR3 protein: CASSLFQQVYNEQFF

J gene: TRBJ2-4
V gene: TRBV18
clone size: few
D gene: TRBD1
CDR3 length: 15
CDR3 DNA: TGTGCCAGCTCACCAACCGGGACAGGAAAAAACATTCAGTACTTC
CDR3 protein: CASSPTGTGKNIQYF

J gene: TRBJ2-7
V gene: TRBV7-2
clone size: few
D gene: TRBD1
CDR3 length: 15
CDR3 DNA: TGTGCCAGCAGCGGAGACGGGACAGGGTCCCACGAGCAGTACTTC
CDR3 protein: CASSGDGTGSHEQYF

J gene: TRBJ2-1
V gene: TRBV7-3
clone size: NA
D gene: TRBD2
CDR3 length: 17
CDR3 DNA: TGTGCCAGCAGCTCCCCCGTAGCGGGAGCTTCCTACAATGAGCAGTTCTTC
CDR3 protein: CASSSPVAGASYNEQFF

J gene: TRBJ1-2
V gene: TRBV18
clone size: many
D gene: TRBD1
CDR3 length: 14
CDR3 DNA: TGTGCCAGCGGCACCTATGGACAGGACGGTGGCTACACCTTC
CDR3 protein: CASGTYGQDGGYTF

J gene: TRBJ1-5
V gene: TRBV27
clone size: NA
D gene: TRBD1
CDR3 length: 14
CDR3 DNA: TGTGCCAGCAGTTTGAACAGGGGTAGTCAGCCCCAGCATTTT
CDR3 protein: CASSLNRGSQPQHF

J gene: TRBJ2-1
V gene: TRBV28
clone size: few
D gene: TRBD2
CDR3 length: 15
CDR3 DNA: TGTGCCAGCAGTTTTCAGGGACTAGCGGGCAATGAGCAGTTCTTC
CDR3 protein: CASSFQGLAGNEQFF

J gene: TRBJ2-3
V gene: TRBV5-1
clone size: few
D gene: TRBD2
CDR3 length: 14
CDR3 DNA: TGCGCCAGCAGCTTGGCCGCGACTAGCGGGGAGCAGTATTTT
CDR3 protein: CASSLAATSGEQYF

J gene: TRBJ2-2
V gene: TRBV7-6
clone size: NA
D gene: TRBD2
CDR3 length: 16
CDR3 DNA: TGTGCCAGCAGCTTAACGCCTAGCGGAAACACCGGGGAGCTGTTTTTT
CDR3 protein: CASSLTPSGNTGELFF

J gene: TRBJ2-1
V gene: TRBV5-5
clone size: NA
D gene: NA
CDR3 length: 14
CDR3 DNA: TGTGCCAGCAGCTTTCGAGGCCACTACAATGAGCAGTTCTTC
CDR3 protein: CASSFRGHYNEQFF

J gene: TRBJ1-2
V gene: TRBV9
clone size: few
D gene: TRBD1
CDR3 length: 15
CDR3 DNA: TGTGCCAGCAGCGTAGCCGGGACAGGGGGCAGTGGCTACACCTTC
CDR3 protein: CASSVAGTGGSGYTF

J gene: TRBJ1-6
V gene: TRBV7-9
clone size: NA
D gene: NA
CDR3 length: 15
CDR3 DNA: TGTGCCAGCAGCTTAACTGGGAGTGGGAGTTCACCCCTCCACTTT
CDR3 protein: CASSLTGSGSSPLHF

J gene: TRBJ1-2
V gene: TRBV9
clone size: NA
D gene: NA
CDR3 length: 14
CDR3 DNA: TGTGCCAGCAGCGTAGATGGGGGCTACTATGGCTACACCTTC
CDR3 protein: CASSVDGGYYGYTF

J gene: TRBJ2-5
V gene: TRBV6-4
clone size: few
D gene: TRBD2
CDR3 length: 15
CDR3 DNA: TGTGCCAGCAGTGACGGGACTAGCGAGGCAGAGACCCAGTACTTC
CDR3 protein: CASSDGTSEAETQYF

J gene: TRBJ2-3
V gene: TRBV2
clone size: NA
D gene: TRBD2
CDR3 length: 15
CDR3 DNA: TGTGCCAGCAGGGCCCAGGCAGGCGGGGGAGATACGCAGTATTTT
CDR3 protein: CASRAQAGGGDTQYF

J gene: TRBJ1-1
V gene: TRBV4-3
clone size: many
D gene: NA
CDR3 length: 14
CDR3 DNA: TGCGCCAGCAGCCAAGGGCACCGGAACACTGAAGCTTTCTTT
CDR3 protein: CASSQGHRNTEAFF

J gene: TRBJ1-2
V gene: TRBV18
clone size: few
D gene: NA
CDR3 length: 13
CDR3 DNA: TGTGCCAGCTCACCAAACAGTTACTATGGCTACACCTTC
CDR3 protein: CASSPNSYYGYTF

J gene: TRBJ1-2
V gene: TRBV30
clone size: NA
D gene: NA
CDR3 length: 12
CDR3 DNA: TGTGCCTGGACAACAGGGAACTATGGCTACACCTTC
CDR3 protein: CAWTTGNYGYTF

J gene: TRBJ2-1
V gene: TRBV4-3
clone size: NA
D gene: TRBD2
CDR3 length: 15
CDR3 DNA: TGCGCCAGCAGCTACCGACTAGCGGGAGCCAATGAGCAGTTCTTC
CDR3 protein: CASSYRLAGANEQFF

J gene: TRBJ2-7
V gene: TRBV5-1
clone size: few
D gene: NA
CDR3 length: 14
CDR3 DNA: TGCGCCAGCAGCTCGGGGAGAGCCACCTACGAGCAGTACTTC
CDR3 protein: CASSSGRATYEQYF

J gene: TRBJ2-7
V gene: TRBV18
clone size: few
D gene: TRBD1
CDR3 length: 14
CDR3 DNA: TGTGCCAGCTCACGCGACAGGGACTCCTACGAGCAGTACTTC
CDR3 protein: CASSRDRDSYEQYF

J gene: TRBJ2-2
V gene: TRBV27
clone size: NA
D gene: NA
CDR3 length: 16
CDR3 DNA: TGTGCCAGCCCCAACGGACAGCATCTGAACACCGGGGAGCTGTTTTTT
CDR3 protein: CASPNGQHLNTGELFF

J gene: TRBJ2-3
V gene: TRBV7-9
clone size: few
D gene: NA
CDR3 length: 14
CDR3 DNA: TGTGCCAGCAGCTCGGACTCTTCCACCAATACGCAGTATTTT
CDR3 protein: CASSSDSSTNTQYF

J gene: TRBJ2-1
V gene: TRBV29-1
clone size: few
D gene: NA
CDR3 length: 13
CDR3 DNA: TGCAGCGTTGAATGGGGAAAAGGGGGTGAGCAGTTCTTC
CDR3 protein: CSVEWGKGGEQFF

J gene: TRBJ1-2
V gene: TRBV6-5
clone size: few
D gene: NA
CDR3 length: 15
CDR3 DNA: TGTGCCAGCAGACCCTCATGGGAGGCGATCTATGGCTACACCTTC
CDR3 protein: CASRPSWEAIYGYTF

J gene: TRBJ1-2
V gene: TRBV29-1
clone size: few
D gene: NA
CDR3 length: 12
CDR3 DNA: TGCAGCGGGTCCGGTGTGGGGCATGGCTACACCTTC
CDR3 protein: CSGSGVGHGYTF

J gene: TRBJ1-2
V gene: TRBV27
clone size: NA
D gene: NA
CDR3 length: 14
CDR3 DNA: TGTGCCAGCAGTTTGGGGGGTTCTAACTATGGCTACACCTTC
CDR3 protein: CASSLGGSNYGYTF

J gene: TRBJ2-3
V gene: TRBV9
clone size: few
D gene: TRBD2
CDR3 length: 13
CDR3 DNA: TGTGCCAGCAGCGCGACTAGCGTAGATACGCAGTATTTT
CDR3 protein: CASSATSVDTQYF

J gene: TRBJ1-4
V gene: TRBV28
clone size: few
D gene: NA
CDR3 length: 15
CDR3 DNA: TGTGCCAGCAGTTCATCTTACGAACGGGGTGAAAAACTGTTTTTT
CDR3 protein: CASSSSYERGEKLFF

J gene: TRBJ2-1
V gene: TRBV9
clone size: NA
D gene: TRBD1
CDR3 length: 15
CDR3 DNA: TGTGCCAGCAGCGGGGGGTCCGGGACAGCTATCTTGCAGTTCTTC
CDR3 protein: CASSGGSGTAILQFF